The 10 T cell receptor beta chains listed next were all sequenced from one sample in a study of Ad26.COV2.S vaccination and SARS-CoV-2 variants (dated by TCRdb to the early 2020s). The treatment or condition label for this specimen denotes: about 20 received Ad26.COV2.S at low or high dose, single or two shots; about 5 received placebo; per-sample allocation not given. For vaccine and placebo recipients, the sequenced repertoires came from samples collected on day 63 after the first injection. Receptor amplification or capture employed the immunoSEQ multiplex PCR assay. This immuneACCESS table, as held by TCRdb, lists in-frame sequences with V and J called but not all clones. Of the missing ones, under half trace to an unresolved V gene in checked studies; the others have no known cause. For this sample there are roughly 320,000 clones; 85% appear just once. The ten largest make up around 2.2% of the sample.

The specimen was peripheral blood, collected in a trial of Ad26.COV2.S vaccine versus placebo. The receptors shown here come from a person between 18 and 60 years old who received the Ad26.COV2.S COVID-19 vaccine or a placebo.

This chain links TRBV9 with TRBJ1-4; unclear D gene. The CDR3 spans 15 residues. CDR1 and CDR2 (germline): SGDLS, YYNGEE. The V end was cut by 0 bases, the J end by 4 bases, with 10 bases between. The CDR3 region is CASSVGGKDNEKLFF. Written as DNA, the CDR3 is TGTGCCAGCAGCGTAGGAGGGAAAGATAATGAAAAACTGTTTTTT.

Only a few counts were recorded for this clone. The chain carries TRBV3-1 (or the pseudogene TRBV3-2) and TRBJ2-7; perhaps TRBD1 as D (6 bases). The CDR3 extends over 15 amino acids. Trimming removed 0 bases at V and 4 bases at J, with 13 bases between. Germline V gene data show CDR1 as LGHDT and CDR2 as YNNKEL (reference sequence). The CDR3 DNA sequence: TGTGCCAGCAGCCAAGACCCCCATCAGGGGTACGAGCAGTACTTC. It encodes CASSQDPHQGYEQYF.

Points on this clone: One junction end does not reproduce the germline sequence, and a read error may be involved. This rearrangement joins TRBV12-3 or TRBV12-4 to TRBJ1-2; maybe TRBD1 (6 bases). The CDR3 length is 13 residues. CDR3 DNA sequence: TGTGCCAGCAGTTTAGCCACCCGGGGGGGGCCCGACTTC. Translation: CASSLATRGGPDF.

The chain employs TRBV6-1 and TRBJ2-2; TRBD1 agrees at 7 bases. Germline V gene sequence: CDR1 MNHNS, CDR2 SASEGT. V dropped 2 bases and J dropped 8; count of bases not matched to a gene: 5. The CDR3 contains 14 residues. The CDR3 region is CASSEKGASGELFF. DNA of the CDR3: TGTGCCAGCAGTGAAAAGGGGGCGTCTGGGGAGCTGTTTTTT.

V usage is TRBV28 and J usage is TRBJ1-5, with unresolved D. V gave up 2 bases and J gave up 5 bases, with 7 bases separating them. From germline, CDR1 is MDHEN and CDR2 SYDVKM. The CDR3 totals 13 residues. As DNA, the CDR3 is TGTGCCAGCAGTTTAGGCAGTCATCAGCCCCAGCATTTT. Protein: CASSLGSHQPQHF.

With respect to this clone: At one end, the junction sequence differs from germline, possibly due to a read error. The chain has TRBV10-3 and TRBJ2-7; 10 bases align to TRBD2. CDR1 ENHRY and CDR2 SYGVKD come from the germline V gene. There are 13 residues in the CDR3. CDR3 loop: CAISERGLAFGHF. DNA for the CDR3: TGTGCCATCAGTGAGAGGGGACTAGCGTTCGGGCACTTC.

V and J are TRBV15 and TRBJ1-5; no definite D call. V shed 0 bases and J shed 0 bases, with 9 bases lying between them. CDR1 is LNHNV and CDR2 is YYDKDF in the germline V gene (reference sequence). The CDR3 loop spans 16 amino acids. The CDR3 DNA is TGTGCCACCAGCAGAGATATAGGGTCTAGCAATCAGCCCCAGCATTTT. This gives the protein CATSRDIGSSNQPQHF.

The chain is built from TRBV6-5 and TRBJ1-5; no reliable D call. Between the trimmed V and J ends, which lost 9 bases and 7 bases, there was a span of 13 bases. This CDR3 has 12 amino acids. Germline V gene lookup returns CDR1 MNHEY and CDR2 SVGAGI. The CDR3 region has the DNA TGTGCCAGTCGAGAGGGTAACCAGCCCCAGCATTTT. This codes for CASREGNQPQHF.

This sequence joins TRBV18 and TRBJ1-2; D is unclear. The CDR3 extends over 13 amino acids. Germline lookup yields CDR1 KGHSH and CDR2 LQKENI. Trimming shortened V by 6 bases and J by 11 bases, and 19 bases separated the two germline ends. The CDR3 region has the DNA TGTGCCAGCTCCCCTCGGAGGGAAATGGTATACACCTTC. Translated: CASSPRREMVYTF.

The chain couples TRBV5-1 to TRBJ2-2; no firm D call. Trimming stripped 1 base from V and 0 bases from J, with 7 bases between. CDR1 SGHRS and CDR2 YFSETQ come from the germline V gene. The CDR3 extends over 15 amino acids. The CDR3 bases are TGCGCCAGCAGCTTGCTCGGTTCGAACACCGGGGAGCTGTTTTTT. This codes for CASSLLGSNTGELFF.